The rows below give T cell receptor beta chains drawn from one sample of a study of OX40 agonist ivuxolimab in advanced cancers. The repertoire was sequenced with immunoSEQ multiplex PCR; TCRdb's copy has only in-frame clones and lacks some. The sample consists of 30,000 to 40,000 clones, roughly 87% of them appearing once. The specimen comprised CD4+ or CD8+ T cells sorted from blood, sampled in a trial of the OX40 agonist ivuxolimab. All receptors come from an adult with an advanced solid tumor such as melanoma, head and neck, liver or kidney cancer. Both conserved end residues are part of each CDR3. The order of the fields is clone size, J gene, V gene, D gene, CDR3 protein, CDR3 DNA. A D gene is named only where the DNA matches it firmly. Clone size is not always given. Where it is, it says once, few, many or a class for expanded clones.

.	TRBJ1-5	TRBV7-8	.	CASSFGSDQPQHF	TGTGCCAGCAGCTTTGGGAGTGATCAGCCCCAGCATTTT
.	TRBJ2-1	TRBV7-6	TRBD2	CASSLGVLAGVHNEQFF	TGTGCCAGCAGCTTAGGGGTTCTAGCGGGAGTGCACAATGAGCAGTTCTTC
.	TRBJ2-7	TRBV10-1	TRBD2	CASSGLAGGPQYF	TGCGCCAGCAGTGGTCTAGCGGGAGGGCCTCAGTACTTC
once	TRBJ2-2	TRBV11-1	.	CASSPQAGHNGELFF	TGTGCCAGCAGCCCCCAGGCAGGCCACAACGGGGAGCTGTTTTTT
.	TRBJ2-1	TRBV5-1	TRBD1	CASMGTGQGSYNEQFF	TGCGCCAGCATGGGAACGGGACAGGGCTCCTACAATGAGCAGTTCTTC
once	TRBJ2-7	TRBV14	TRBD2	CASSRGTSGTYEQYF	TGTGCCAGCAGCCGAGGGACTAGCGGAACCTACGAGCAGTACTTC
.	TRBJ1-4	TRBV18	.	CASSPPAGNEKLFF	TGTGCCAGCTCACCACCGGCAGGCAATGAAAAACTGTTTTTT
.	TRBJ2-2	TRBV9	.	CASSVAPLGGPNTGELFF	TGTGCCAGCAGCGTAGCACCTTTGGGGGGACCGAACACCGGGGAGCTGTTTTTT
.	TRBJ1-1	TRBV2	.	CASIMGDAEAFF	TGTGCCAGCATTATGGGAGACGCTGAAGCTTTCTTT
few	TRBJ2-1	TRBV5-1	TRBD1	CASSLGTGADNEQFF	TGCGCCAGCAGCTTGGGGACAGGAGCAGACAATGAGCAGTTCTTC
.	TRBJ1-2	TRBV28	.	CASSPRQVYGYTF	TGTGCCAGCAGTCCGAGACAGGTTTATGGCTACACCTTC
.	TRBJ1-1	TRBV6-5	.	CASSYGTEAFF	TGTGCCAGCAGTTACGGCACTGAAGCTTTCTTT
.	TRBJ1-2	TRBV7-2	.	CASSPTTASNYGYTF	TGTGCCAGCAGTCCAACGACAGCTTCTAACTATGGCTACACCTTC
.	TRBJ2-5	TRBV4-2	.	CASSPGQGQETQYF	TGTGCCAGCAGCCCCGGCCAAGGGCAAGAGACCCAGTACTTC
.	TRBJ2-7	TRBV5-5	.	CASSPLTGSFYEQYF	TGTGCCAGCAGCCCCTTAACCGGGAGCTTCTACGAGCAGTACTTC
.	TRBJ2-5	TRBV4-2	TRBD1	CASSGRADTGAQETQYF	TGTGCCAGCAGCGGAAGAGCAGACACAGGGGCACAAGAGACCCAGTACTTC
.	TRBJ2-1	TRBV28	TRBD2	CASSWSGLAGYNEQFF	TGTGCCAGCAGTTGGTCCGGACTAGCGGGATACAATGAGCAGTTCTTC
.	TRBJ1-2	TRBV14	.	CASSPDTNYGYTF	TGTGCCAGCAGCCCGGACACCAACTATGGCTACACCTTC
.	TRBJ1-1	TRBV28	.	CASSPSTGTEAFF	TGTGCCAGCAGTCCCTCCACCGGCACTGAAGCTTTCTTT
.	TRBJ2-3	TRBV7-2	.	CASSLSLITDTQYF	TGTGCCAGCAGCTTATCTTTGATCACAGATACGCAGTATTTT
.	TRBJ1-1	TRBV15	.	CATGGRPNSEAFF	TGTGCCACGGGGGGCCGTCCTAACTCTGAAGCTTTCTTT
.	TRBJ1-1	TRBV9	.	CASSVKGGGTEAFF	TGTGCCAGCAGCGTAAAGGGTGGGGGCACTGAAGCTTTCTTT
.	TRBJ2-7	TRBV29-1	TRBD1	CSVEAGQGAIYEQYF	TGCAGCGTTGAAGCCGGACAGGGGGCTATCTACGAGCAGTACTTC
.	TRBJ2-2	TRBV7-3	.	CASSLWEGAKMNRELFF	TGTGCCAGCAGCTTATGGGAGGGGGCGAAAATGAACAGGGAGCTGTTTTTT
.	TRBJ2-5	TRBV4-1	.	CASSPQRGETQYF	TGCGCCAGCAGCCCCCAGAGAGGGGAGACCCAGTACTTC
.	TRBJ2-5	TRBV28	.	CASSSSPARGRETQYF	TGTGCCAGCAGTTCCTCCCCAGCCAGGGGAAGGGAGACCCAGTACTTC
.	TRBJ1-5	TRBV2	.	CASSLQGSDQPQHF	TGTGCCAGCAGTCTACAGGGATCGGATCAGCCCCAGCATTTT
.	TRBJ2-7	TRBV7-2	TRBD2	CASSLFGTSTYEQYF	TGTGCCAGCAGCTTATTTGGGACTAGTACCTACGAGCAGTACTTC
.	TRBJ2-1	TRBV11-3	.	CASSLESTNYNEQFF	TGTGCCAGCAGCTTAGAAAGCACAAATTACAATGAGCAGTTCTTC
.	TRBJ2-3	TRBV5-4	TRBD2	CASSFGLAGAGSTDTQYF	TGTGCCAGCAGCTTCGGACTAGCGGGAGCCGGTAGCACAGATACGCAGTATTTT
.	TRBJ1-2	TRBV6-5	.	CASSYATGRDGYTF	TGTGCCAGCAGTTACGCAACAGGGAGGGATGGCTACACCTTC
.	TRBJ2-3	TRBV7-2	.	CASSLLGRTDTQYF	TGTGCCAGCAGCTTACTTGGCAGAACAGATACGCAGTATTTT
.	TRBJ1-5	TRBV5-1	.	CASSLGGPGQPQHF	TGCGCCAGCAGCTTGGGTGGGCCCGGGCAGCCCCAGCATTTT
.	TRBJ1-2	TRBV14	.	CASSQDLAANYGYTF	TGTGCCAGCAGCCAAGATCTGGCAGCTAACTATGGCTACACCTTC
.	TRBJ2-7	TRBV27	.	CASSSDTFKSYEQYF	TGTGCCAGCAGTTCCGACACCTTCAAATCCTACGAGCAGTACTTC
.	TRBJ1-2	TRBV10-3	.	CAITPQTNYGYTF	TGTGCCATCACCCCACAGACGAACTATGGCTACACCTTC
.	TRBJ2-7	TRBV6-5	TRBD2	CASSWGGTFSYEQYF	TGTGCCAGCAGTTGGGGGGGGACCTTCTCCTACGAGCAGTACTTC
.	TRBJ1-3	TRBV5-1	.	CASSPRGPGNTIYF	TGCGCCAGCAGCCCCCGAGGGCCCGGAAACACCATATATTTT
.	TRBJ2-2	TRBV19	TRBD2	CASSIIGRGANTGELFF	TGTGCCAGTAGTATAATCGGGCGGGGGGCAAACACCGGGGAGCTGTTTTTT
.	TRBJ2-7	TRBV18	TRBD2	CASSQAILAGGHYEQYF	TGTGCCAGCTCACAAGCCATCCTAGCGGGAGGGCACTACGAGCAGTACTTC
.	TRBJ2-5	TRBV18	TRBD1	CASSPWTGGGKTQYF	TGTGCCAGCTCACCTTGGACAGGGGGGGGAAAGACCCAGTACTTC
.	TRBJ2-2	TRBV7-3	.	CASSLTGELFF	TGTGCCAGCAGCTTAACCGGGGAGCTGTTTTTT
.	TRBJ2-3	TRBV10-3	TRBD2	CAISEASGRGLTDTQYF	TGTGCCATCAGTGAAGCGAGCGGGAGGGGCCTCACAGATACGCAGTATTTT